This is a list of T cell receptor beta chains from one sample in a study of T cells in Graves' hyperthyroidism and ophthalmopathy. Each CDR3 protein is one row after TCRdb ran MiXCR on the multiplex PCR reads. The profile shows hundreds of thousands of distinct CDR3 sequences, about 15% of them singletons. The sequenced sample was blood. These receptors were collected from a woman in her thirties with Graves' hyperthyroidism. Both conserved end residues are trimmed from each CDR3. Fields, in order: J gene, V gene, D gene, CDR3 protein. The D gene is left open where the match is weak.

TRBJ2-1 TRBV12-3/TRBV12-4 NA ASRRGLSNEQF
TRBJ2-1 TRBV12-3/TRBV12-4 TRBD2 ASSSRLAGGYNEQF
TRBJ2-7 TRBV19 NA ASSIETFYEQY
TRBJ2-3 TRBV29-1 TRBD2 STGTSGRGDTQY
TRBJ2-2 TRBV10-2 TRBD1 ASRDGGTGSYTGELF
TRBJ2-7 TRBV29-1 TRBD2 SVEDRGSASGKTSTFYEQY
TRBJ1-2 TRBV19 TRBD1 ASSIGQGPYGYT
TRBJ2-7 TRBV12-3/TRBV12-4 TRBD1 ASSSRDRVFLTYEQY
TRBJ1-5 TRBV12-3/TRBV12-4 NA ASSFDRFQPQH
TRBJ2-3 TRBV20-1 NA SARVYGHTDTQY
TRBJ2-1 TRBV4-2 TRBD2 ASSQGTSGNNEQF
TRBJ1-1 TRBV6-1 NA ASRPMGGVRAF
TRBJ2-1 TRBV29-1 NA SVEWLQQF
TRBJ2-1 TRBV3-1 TRBD2 ASSQGLAGPYNEQF
TRBJ2-1 TRBV5-4 NA ASSQDGGGYNEQF
TRBJ2-1 TRBV27 NA ASSLSARRASNNEQF
TRBJ2-3 TRBV11-3 TRBD2 ASSFGLETTDTQY
TRBJ2-7 TRBV6-1 TRBD1 ASSPGQGIPYEQY
TRBJ2-5 TRBV20-1 NA SARDAQGKGRETQY
TRBJ2-2 TRBV20-1 NA SASRYLNTGELF
TRBJ2-5 TRBV19 NA ASSTVLAWETQY
TRBJ2-1 TRBV6-1 NA ASRRPGNEQF
TRBJ2-3 TRBV11-1 NA ASSVASTDTQY
TRBJ2-2 TRBV7-2 NA ASSLIQGPTGELF
TRBJ1-1 TRBV6-5 TRBD1 ASSSERGRVSNTEAF
TRBJ2-7 TRBV4-1 NA ASSQLVRGYEQY
TRBJ2-7 TRBV18 NA ASSPPRPYEQY
TRBJ2-3 TRBV18 NA ASSWEVDTNTQY
TRBJ2-2 TRBV12-3/TRBV12-4 NA ASNSISGWAGELF
TRBJ1-1 TRBV11-2 NA ASSLNGGRGKYRTEAF
TRBJ2-7 TRBV12-3/TRBV12-4 TRBD1 ASRGTVSYEQY
TRBJ2-7 TRBV20-1 NA SARAWLARYYEQY
TRBJ2-3 TRBV12-3/TRBV12-4 NA ASSLGLGFTDTQY
TRBJ2-1 TRBV7-2 NA ASSPTLEGSYNEQF
TRBJ2-2 TRBV28 TRBD2 ASSLFVAGNTGELF